These 7 T cell receptor beta chains were sequenced from one sample in a study of identical twins. In TCRdb, the 5' RACE reads were re-called with MiXCR into one record per CDR3 protein. The sample carries 200,000 to 250,000 distinct CDR3 sequences, about 7.5% recorded once. The data also belong to a second study, concerning yellow fever vaccine responses in identical twins.

The specimen was CD8+ T cells sorted from blood. These receptors were collected from a young woman in good health.

This clonotype appeared many times. CDR3 residues: CATSDLVTSSYNEQFF. DNA of the CDR3: TGTGCCACCAGTGACTTAGTCACGAGCTCCTACAATGAGCAGTTCTTC. V gene TRBV24-1 combines with J gene TRBJ2-1; D uncertain. The germline V gene has CDR1 KGHDR and CDR2 SFDVKD. The CDR3 covers 16 residues. Trimming removed 4 bases from V and 0 bases from J, with 12 bases in between.

This clonotype was counted only a few times. The V and J genes are TRBV2 and TRBJ1-1; no clear D. The CDR3 contains 10 residues. Germline assignment: CDR1 SNHLY and CDR2 FYNNEI. V dropped 7 bases and J dropped 5 bases, with 5 bases sitting between them. The CDR3 loop reads CASIGTEAFF. Here the CDR3 DNA reads TGTGCCAGCATCGGGACTGAAGCTTTCTTT.

Many counts were recorded for this clonotype. J is TRBJ2-2 and V is TRBV5-1, with 9 bases fitting TRBD1. This CDR3 is 18 amino acids long. Germline trimming cut 4 bases from V and 1 base from J; bases unmatched to any gene: 11. From germline, CDR1 is SGHRS and CDR2 YFSETQ. CDR3 region: CASSLRTGATENTGELFF. The CDR3 nucleotides are TGCGCCAGCAGCCTGCGGACAGGGGCGACCGAGAACACCGGGGAGCTGTTTTTT.

This clonotype was observed many times. The rearrangement links TRBV20-1 to TRBJ2-1, with unresolved D. Germline CDR1 reads DFQATT; CDR2 reads SNEGSKA (reference sequence). CDR3 length: 13 residues. Trimming shortened V by 7 bases and J by 6 bases, and 16 bases separated the two germline ends. The DNA for the CDR3 is TGCAGTGTTAACCCTAAAACCGGCAATGAGCAGTTCTTC. Amino acid sequence: CSVNPKTGNEQFF.

The sample holds a few counts of this clonotype. The CDR3 reads CASSFSGGSDEQYF. CDR3 coding DNA: TGTGCCAGCAGTTTTTCAGGGGGAAGTGACGAGCAGTACTTC. V gene TRBV12-3 or TRBV12-4 combines with J gene TRBJ2-7, with 7 bases aligning to TRBD1. The CDR3 is 14 residues long. After removal of 3 bases from V and 5 bases from J, the junction contained 7 bases not matched to a gene.

V is TRBV2 and J is TRBJ2-7, with 7 nucleotides matching TRBD2. Germline values: CDR1 SNHLY, CDR2 FYNNEI. V lost 0 bases to trimming and J lost 3 bases; unmatched junction nucleotides: 5. The CDR3 loop spans 15 amino acids. CDR3 protein: CASSEARLAFYEQYF. CDR3 nucleotide sequence: TGTGCCAGCAGTGAAGCGAGACTAGCATTCTACGAGCAGTACTTC.

The rearrangement uses TRBV5-5 and TRBJ2-7; no clear D. The V gene lost 2 bases and the J gene lost 0 bases, with 9 bases spanning the gap. Germline V gives CDR1 SGHKS, CDR2 YYEKEE (reference sequence). This CDR3 has 14 amino acids. DNA for the CDR3: TGTGCCAGCAGCTTTTTGGCAGGCTCCTACGAGCAGTACTTC. This gives the protein CASSFLAGSYEQYF.